Following are 20 T cell receptor beta chains from one sample sequenced in a study of blood T cell repertoires in COVID-19. Produced via immunoSEQ multiplex PCR; TCRdb's table is partial and in-frame only. The table shows over 100,000 clones, with 85% to 90% occurring only once. Material: peripheral blood. These receptors were taken from a human donor in a cohort sampled during active COVID-19.

The chain is built from TRBV7-2 and TRBJ2-7; D may be TRBD2 (5 bases). Per germline, CDR1 SGHTA and CDR2 FQGNSA. The CDR3 has 15 residues. The V end was cut by 0 bases, the J end by 1 base, with 10 bases between. CDR3 protein: CASSLAARRSYEQYF. The DNA of the CDR3 is TGTGCCAGCAGCTTAGCGGCCCGGAGGTCCTACGAGCAGTACTTC.

This rearrangement joins TRBV19 to TRBJ2-5, with 8 bases lining up with TRBD1. The V gene end was trimmed by 1 base and the J gene end by 5 bases; junction bases not matched to a gene: 9. Per germline, CDR1 LNHDA and CDR2 SQIVND (reference sequence). This CDR3 is 16 amino acids long. In nucleotides, the CDR3 is TGTGCCAGTAGTATAGGTGGGACAGGACGTCGGGAGACCCAGTACTTC. This encodes CASSIGGTGRRETQYF.

This clone appeared once. V is TRBV5-1 and J is TRBJ1-2; D remains unclear. V was clipped by 0 bases and J by 8 bases, with 11 bases between them. Germline CDR1 reads SGHRS; CDR2 reads YFSETQ. The CDR3 consists of 13 residues. The CDR3 region is CASSLEVEGGYTF. The CDR3 DNA reads as TGCGCCAGCAGCTTGGAAGTGGAGGGAGGCTACACCTTC.

The chain links TRBV3-1 (or the pseudogene TRBV3-2) to TRBJ1-6; D is unclear. Germline V gives CDR1 LGHDT, CDR2 YNNKEL (reference sequence). The CDR3 extends over 15 amino acids. Deletions cut 1 base from V and 2 bases from J, with 6 bases between. The CDR3 region is CASSQGETYNSPLHF. CDR3 bases: TGTGCCAGCAGCCAAGGGGAGACCTATAATTCACCCCTCCACTTT.

V is TRBV6-1 and J is TRBJ1-4; D is undetermined. This CDR3 is built from 15 residues. With 1 base removed from V and 0 bases from J, the gap between germline ends came to 6 bases. Germline V gene data show CDR1 as MNHNS and CDR2 as SASEGT. The DNA of the CDR3 is TGTGCCAGCAGTGAAGTCTCTACAACTAATGAAAAACTGTTTTTT. Its protein product is CASSEVSTTNEKLFF.

This rearrangement joins TRBV19 to TRBJ2-1, with 10 bases matching TRBD1. The J segment lost 1 base and the V segment lost 6 bases, leaving 3 bases of the junction unmatched. CDR1 is LNHDA and CDR2 is SQIVND in the germline V gene (reference sequence). This CDR3 spans 15 amino acids. The DNA of the CDR3 is TGTGCCAGTAGCGGACAGGGGGGGTCCTACAATGAGCAGTTCTTC. It is translated as CASSGQGGSYNEQFF.

The rearrangement joins TRBV12-3 or TRBV12-4 to TRBJ2-7; no definite D call. The CDR3 consists of 11 residues. The V gene lost 8 bases and the J gene lost 1 base, with 6 bases spanning the gap. The CDR3 protein is CASSPSYEQYF. CDR3 DNA: TGTGCCAGCTCCCCTTCCTACGAGCAGTACTTC.

The rearrangement joins TRBV7-8 to TRBJ2-2, with D possibly TRBD2 on 5 matching bases. V was pared by 5 bases and J by 5 bases, with 24 bases between. Germline CDR1 reads SGHVS; CDR2 reads FQNEAQ. CDR3 length: 18 residues. The CDR3 spells CASSGPWVGEGRTGELFF. The CDR3 nucleotides read TGTGCCAGCAGCGGACCCTGGGTGGGAGAGGGTAGAACCGGGGAGCTGTTTTTT. The complete variable domain, with remaining parts taken from reference TRBV7-8 and TRBJ2-2, reads GAGVSQSPRYKVAKRGQDVALRCDPISGHVSLFWYQQALGQGPEFLTYFQNEAQLDKSGLPSDRFFAERPEGSVSTLKIQRTQQEDSAVYLCASSGPWVGEGRTGELFFGEGSRLTVL.

The chain uses TRBV5-6 and TRBJ2-3; D is undetermined. The V gene's germline CDR1 is SGHDT and CDR2 YYEEEE. This CDR3 contains 15 residues. Trimming shortened V by 1 base and J by 0 bases, and 9 bases separated the two germline ends. Here the CDR3 reads CASSLLHSSTDTQYF. CDR3 coding DNA: TGTGCCAGCAGCTTGCTTCACAGTAGCACAGATACGCAGTATTTT.

The chain has TRBV24-1 and TRBJ1-1; the match to TRBD1 covers 7 bases. The CDR3 contains 16 residues. CDR1 KGHDR and CDR2 SFDVKD come from the germline V gene. V lost 1 base to trimming and J lost 4 bases; unmatched junction nucleotides: 8. CDR3 in amino acids: CATSDLIRGRGTEAFF. CDR3 sequence (DNA): TGTGCCACCAGTGATTTAATAAGGGGGCGAGGCACTGAAGCTTTCTTT.

The V gene is TRBV5-5, the J gene TRBJ2-3, with 9 bases aligning to TRBD1. The CDR3 is made up of 15 amino acids. Losses at the gene ends were 2 bases for V and 4 bases for J; bases not matched to a gene: 5. Germline V lookup: CDR1 SGHKS, CDR2 YYEKEE (reference sequence). The DNA for the CDR3 is TGTGCCAGCAGCTTAAAACAGGGGGCGGCAGATACGCAGTATTTT. Amino acids: CASSLKQGAADTQYF.

V and J are TRBV12-5 and TRBJ1-3; D gene ambiguous. The V end lost 0 bases, the J end lost 3 bases, and 6 bases lay between the germline ends. The CDR3 runs to 14 residues. Germline values: CDR1 LGHNT, CDR2 FRNRAP. CDR3 nucleotide sequence: TGTGCTAGTGGTTTGGTTTCCTATGGAAACACCATATATTTT. It codes for CASGLVSYGNTIYF.

The chain couples TRBV5-4 to TRBJ2-2; D ambiguous. The germline V and J ends were trimmed by 4 bases and 1 base, with 11 bases remaining between them. Germline V gene data show CDR1 as SGHNT and CDR2 as YYREEE (reference sequence). This CDR3 is 15 amino acids long. CDR3 bases: TGTGCCAGCAGCAACCCCAGTTTGAACACCGGGGAGCTGTTTTTT. Amino acids: CASSNPSLNTGELFF. The full variable domain, its missing parts supplied by reference TRBV5-4 and TRBJ2-2, is ETGVTQSPTHLIKTRGQQVTLRCSSQSGHNTVSWYQQALGQGPQFIFQYYREEENGRGNFPPRFSGLQFPNYSSELNVNALELDDSALYLCASSNPSLNTGELFFGEGSRLTVL.

The chain is built from TRBV5-1 and TRBJ2-7; 7 bases map to TRBD1. V was clipped by 0 bases and J by 4 bases; unmatched bases: 4. The CDR3 is 14 amino acids. Germline V CDR1 and CDR2: SGHRS, YFSETQ. Here the CDR3 reads CASSLAPGQYEQYF. The CDR3 DNA reads as TGCGCCAGCAGCTTGGCCCCGGGACAGTACGAGCAGTACTTC.

The rearrangement uses TRBV27 and TRBJ2-1, with 9 nucleotides matching TRBD1. Losses at the gene ends were 4 bases for V and 8 bases for J; bases not matched to a gene: 3. The CDR3 totals 13 residues. CDR1 is MNHEY, CDR2 SMNVEV, per germline (reference sequence). The CDR3 coding sequence is TGTGCCAGCAGTTCACAGGGGGCTGATGAGCAGTTCTTC. Amino acid sequence: CASSSQGADEQFF.

The rearrangement joins TRBV7-9 to TRBJ2-7; the match to TRBD1 covers 11 bases. Germline-derived CDR1 and CDR2 are SEHNR and FQNEAQ (reference sequence). After removal of 5 bases from V and 11 bases from J, the junction contained 8 bases not matched to a gene. The CDR3 is 13 residues long. The CDR3 nucleotides read TGTGCCAGCAGCCCAGAGAGGGACAGGGGGGAGTACTTC. This gives the protein CASSPERDRGEYF.

A single count supports this clone. The genes are TRBV5-5 and TRBJ1-3; tentative D call: TRBD1 (5 bases). V shed 4 bases and J shed 9 bases, with 14 bases lying between them. The length of the CDR3 is 13 residues. Per the germline V gene, CDR1 is SGHKS and CDR2 is YYEKEE (reference sequence). Written as DNA, the CDR3 is TGTGCCAGCAGCGTGGACGGAGGGGTCACCATATATTTT. It translates to CASSVDGGVTIYF. Looking up the rest from reference TRBV5-5 and TRBJ1-3 gives the full variable domain: DAGVTQSPTHLIKTRGQQVTLRCSPISGHKSVSWYQQVLGQGPQFIFQYYEKEERGRGNFPDRFSARQFPNYSSELNVNALLLGDSALYLCASSVDGGVTIYFGEGSWLTVV.

The CDR3 region is CASSPGRSLDGYTF. CDR3 DNA: TGTGCCAGCAGCCCAGGTAGATCCTTGGATGGCTACACCTTC. This chain connects TRBV14 to TRBJ1-2; no reliable D call. V lost 4 bases and J 6 bases, leaving 15 bases between the germline ends. The CDR3 extends over 14 amino acids. The germline V gene has CDR1 SGHDN and CDR2 FVKESK. Supplemented by reference TRBV14 and TRBJ1-2, the full variable domain reads EAGVTQFPSHSVIEKGQTVTLRCDPISGHDNLYWYRRVMGKEIKFLLHFVKESKQDESGMPNNRFLAERTGGTYSTLKVQPAELEDSGVYFCASSPGRSLDGYTFGSGTRLTVV.

This clone came up once. The chain couples TRBV5-1 to TRBJ2-3; the match to TRBD2 covers 10 bases. Germline V gives CDR1 SGHRS, CDR2 YFSETQ. The length of the CDR3 is 18 residues. V trimming: 4 bases; J trimming: 3 bases; junction bases outside the gene matches: 14. The CDR3 region has the DNA TGCGCCAGCAGCCTCCACGAGCGGGGGGGCCTTTCGACAGATACGCAGTATTTT. It encodes CASSLHERGGLSTDTQYF.

This rearrangement joins TRBV4-2 to TRBJ2-5, with D possibly matching TRBD1 (5 bases). Trimming cost V 1 base and J 4 bases, with 16 bases left between them. The CDR3 is made up of 16 amino acids. CDR1 and CDR2 from the germline V gene are LGHNA and YNFKEQ. The CDR3 bases are TGTGCCAGCAGCCAAGTGGGCAGGGATCAGGGAGAGACCCAGTACTTC. Translation gives CASSQVGRDQGETQYF.